The 27 T cell receptor beta chains below come from one sample, sequenced in a study of cytomegalovirus exposure and HLA in healthy donors. The primer mix had 60 Vbeta and 13 Jbeta primers. This table comes from immunoSEQ multiplex PCR, and its TCRdb copy is limited to in-frame clones, with some not included. This table has about 94,000 clones, about three fifths appearing once. Material: PBMCs. These receptors all come from a man aged 25-45 years in good health and CMV-seronegative.

This clone was detected only a few times. The chain recombines TRBV9 with TRBJ2-2; maybe TRBD1 (6 bases). This CDR3 is built from 15 residues. Trimming cost V 4 bases and J 2 bases, with 12 bases left between them. Germline lookup yields CDR1 SGDLS and CDR2 YYNGEE. The CDR3 protein is CASSLWTENTGELFF. The DNA of the CDR3 is TGTGCCAGCAGCCTCTGGACAGAAAACACCGGGGAGCTGTTTTTT.

The gene calls are TRBV7-9 and TRBJ2-7, with 10 positions matching TRBD2. The CDR3 totals 14 residues. The V gene end was trimmed by 4 bases and the J gene end by 5 bases; junction bases not matched to a gene: 5. Germline V gene lookup returns CDR1 SEHNR and CDR2 FQNEAQ (reference sequence). The CDR3 DNA follows: TGTGCCAGCAGCTCTCCACTAGCGGGAAACGAGCAGTACTTC. This encodes CASSSPLAGNEQYF.

V usage is TRBV5-3 and J usage is TRBJ2-1; possibly TRBD2 for D (5 bases). TRBV5-3 has ORF status, its function being uncertain. The CDR3 length is 16 residues. With 2 bases removed from V and 0 bases from J, the gap between germline ends came to 12 bases. CDR3 nucleotides: TGTGCCAGAAGCTTTACGGGCGGACTCTCCTACAATGAGCAGTTCTTC. Translating it yields CARSFTGGLSYNEQFF.

The CDR3 loop is CASSGDRLSNTGELFF. In DNA form, the CDR3 reads TGTGCCAGCAGTGGGGACAGGTTGTCGAACACCGGGGAGCTGTTTTTT. This chain links TRBV2 with TRBJ2-2; 8 bases map to TRBD1. The CDR3 contains 16 residues. V shed 4 bases and J 0 bases; nucleotides not matched to a gene: 4. Germline assignment: CDR1 SNHLY and CDR2 FYNNEI. The full variable domain, with the rest looked up from reference TRBV2 and TRBJ2-2, is EPEVTQTPSHQVTQMGQEVILRCVPISNHLYFYWYRQILGQKVEFLVSFYNNEISEKSEIFDDQFSVERPDGSNFTLKIRSTKLEDSAMYFCASSGDRLSNTGELFFGEGSRLTVL.

V is TRBV4-2 and J is TRBJ2-3; D remains unclear. Germline CDR1 and CDR2: LGHNA and YNFKEQ. The CDR3 extends over 14 amino acids. The germline V and J ends were trimmed by 4 bases and 6 bases, with 14 bases remaining between them. CDR3 sequence: CASSPISSADTQYF. CDR3 nucleotide sequence: TGTGCCAGCAGCCCAATCTCCAGTGCTGATACGCAGTATTTT.

The chain combines TRBV14 with TRBJ2-3, with D tentatively TRBD2 (8 bases). Deletions cut 2 bases from V and 8 bases from J, with 20 bases between. Per germline, CDR1 SGHDN and CDR2 FVKESK. CDR3 size: 16 residues. The CDR3, as DNA: TGTGCCAGCAGCCAACGGGAGGGGGCCCCCCCCAGTACGCAGTATTTT. Translated, it gives CASSQREGAPPSTQYF.

As for this clone: The germline gene is not matched at one end of the junction; a read error may be the cause. The V gene is TRBV7-9, the J gene TRBJ1-1; maybe TRBD1 (5 bases). Looked up from germline, CDR1 is SEHNR and CDR2 is FQNEAQ (reference sequence). The CDR3 is made up of 12 amino acids. CDR3 nucleotide sequence: TGTTCCAGCAGCCCTTACCAGGGAGAAGCTTTCTTT. Its translation is CSSSPYQGEAFF.

This sequence joins TRBV6-5 and TRBJ2-7; the D is unclear. Germline V CDR1 and CDR2: MNHEY, SVGAGI. V lost 2 bases, J lost 1 base, and 3 bases lay in between. The CDR3 sequence is 12 residues long. CDR3 amino acids: CASSYTSYEQYF. The DNA for the CDR3 is TGTGCCAGCAGTTACACTTCCTACGAGCAGTACTTC.

The chain links TRBV28 to TRBJ1-5, with 7 nucleotides matching TRBD1. The V gene's germline CDR1 is MDHEN and CDR2 SYDVKM. The V gene end was trimmed by 5 bases and the J gene end by 5 bases; junction bases not matched to a gene: 18. CDR3 length: 18 residues. CDR3 sequence reads: CASSTHTYNDRVDQPQHF. The CDR3 region has the DNA TGTGCCAGCAGTACACATACTTATAACGACAGGGTAGATCAGCCCCAGCATTTT.

The sample holds a few counts of this clone. The CDR3 DNA is TGCGCCAGCTCTACTAGCGGGACTAGCACAGATACGCAGTATTTT. Protein: CASSTSGTSTDTQYF. The genes are TRBV10-2 and TRBJ2-3; 10 bases fit TRBD2. Germline trimming cut 8 bases from V and 0 bases from J; bases unmatched to any gene: 5. In germline, CDR1 is WSHSY, CDR2 SAAADI. This CDR3 has 15 residues.

The chain couples TRBV18 to TRBJ1-3, with 7 bases fitting TRBD1. In germline, CDR1 is KGHSH, CDR2 LQKENI. V lost 4 bases and J lost 0; bases outside the gene matches: 3. CDR3 length equals 15 residues. The CDR3 here is CASSLTGNSGNTIYF. For the CDR3, the DNA is TGTGCCAGCTCACTGACAGGGAACTCTGGAAACACCATATATTTT. Looking up the rest from reference TRBV18 and TRBJ1-3 gives the full variable domain: NAGVMQNPRHLVRRRGQEARLRCSPMKGHSHVYWYRQLPEEGLKFMVYLQKENIIDESGMPKERFSAEFPKEGPSILRIQQVVRGDSAAYFCASSLTGNSGNTIYFGEGSWLTVV.

The V gene is TRBV10-1, the J gene TRBJ1-5; 7 bases align to TRBD1. Trimming took 6 bases from V and 2 from J; bases not matched to a gene: 7. From germline, CDR1 is WNHNN and CDR2 SYGVQD (reference sequence). The CDR3 spans 15 residues. The chain's CDR3 is CASRQTGKGNQPQHF. As DNA, the CDR3 is TGCGCCAGCAGACAGACAGGGAAGGGCAATCAGCCCCAGCATTTT.

The gene calls are TRBV2 and TRBJ1-1; a weak D match, TRBD1 (5 bases). Germline loops: CDR1 SNHLY, CDR2 FYNNEI. The V and J ends lost 0 bases and 7 bases respectively, with 9 bases between them. This CDR3 region has 13 residues. The DNA of the CDR3 is TGTGCCAGCAGTGAAGCGGGGGGGTTTGAAGCTTTCTTT. This encodes CASSEAGGFEAFF.

The chain links TRBV4-1 to TRBJ1-6, with 7 bases fitting TRBD1. Germline-derived CDR1 and CDR2 are MGHRA and YSYEKL. The CDR3 loop spans 15 amino acids. The V segment lost 4 bases and the J segment 6 bases; nucleotides outside the gene matches: 6. The CDR3 spells CASSPDRAINSPLHF. DNA for the CDR3: TGCGCCAGCAGCCCAGACAGGGCGATTAATTCACCCCTCCACTTT.

This chain uses TRBV11-2 with TRBJ1-2; a weak D match, TRBD1 (5 bases). Deletions cut 1 base from V and 4 bases from J, with 13 bases between. The germline V gene encodes CDR1 SGHAT and CDR2 FQNNGV. This CDR3 contains 15 residues. CDR3 sequence (DNA): TGTGCCAGCAGCTTAGCCAGGGTCAGGGTCTATGGCTACACCTTC. This translates into CASSLARVRVYGYTF.

J is TRBJ1-5 and V is TRBV5-8; 10 bases match TRBD1. The CDR3 spans 15 residues. The germline V gene has CDR1 SGHTS and CDR2 YDEGEE. The V gene end was trimmed by 4 bases and the J gene end by 7 bases; junction bases not matched to a gene: 8. CDR3 sequence: CASSPGTGVYQPQHF. The CDR3 nucleotides are TGTGCCAGCAGCCCGGGGACAGGGGTTTACCAGCCCCAGCATTTT.

This clone was recorded only once. This rearrangement joins TRBV7-9 to TRBJ2-5, with D maybe TRBD1 (5 bases). The CDR3 spans 15 residues. Trimming pared 5 bases from V and 2 bases from J, leaving 15 bases between. The germline CDR1 and CDR2 sequences are SEHNR and FQNEAQ (reference sequence). The CDR3 reads CASSPGPKMQETQYF. The CDR3 DNA reads TGTGCCAGCAGCCCAGGGCCCAAAATGCAAGAGACCCAGTACTTC. Based on the CDR3 plus reference TRBV7-9 and TRBJ2-5, the full variable domain is DTGVSQNPRHKITKRGQNVTFRCDPISEHNRLYWYRQTLGQGPEFLTYFQNEAQLEKSRLLSDRFSAERPKGSFSTLEIQRTEQGDSAMYLCASSPGPKMQETQYFGPGTRLLVL.

The CDR3, as DNA: TGTGCCAGCAGCGTAGGGGTTGGGGCTAGCTATGGCTACACCTTC. Translation gives CASSVGVGASYGYTF. The V and J genes are TRBV9 and TRBJ1-2; possible D gene TRBD1, 5 bases. CDR1 and CDR2 from the germline V gene are SGDLS and YYNGEE. The CDR3 consists of 15 residues. V lost 0 bases and J lost 4, with 13 bases in between. The whole variable domain, filled in from reference TRBV9 and TRBJ1-2, reads DSGVTQTPKHLITATGQRVTLRCSPRSGDLSVYWYQQSLDQGLQFLIQYYNGEERAKGNILERFSAQQFPDLHSELNLSSLELGDSALYFCASSVGVGASYGYTFGSGTRLTVV.

The genes are TRBV27 and TRBJ1-2, with 9 bases that match TRBD1. Germline CDR1 MNHEY, CDR2 SMNVEV (reference sequence). This CDR3 spans 15 amino acids. The junction had 5 bases not matched to a gene; V was cut back by 2 bases and J by 4 bases. CDR3 coding DNA: TGTGCCAGCAGTTTAGGACAGGGGCAGGGCTATGGCTACACCTTC. It translates to CASSLGQGQGYGYTF.

The chain combines TRBV4-2 with TRBJ2-7; a possible D gene is TRBD2 (6 bases). In germline, CDR1 is LGHNA, CDR2 YNFKEQ. V was trimmed by 4 bases and J by 0 bases, leaving 13 bases between them. CDR3 length: 15 amino acids. CDR3 nucleotides: TGTGCCAGCAGCCCGCGGGGCCTAAGCTCCTACGAGCAGTACTTC. This gives the protein CASSPRGLSSYEQYF.

The table lists this clone with a few counts. The V call is TRBV29-1, the J call TRBJ1-1; no reliable D call. Per germline, CDR1 SQVTM and CDR2 ANQGSEA. The CDR3 sequence is 11 residues long. V was clipped by 2 bases and J by 8 bases, with 9 bases between them. The CDR3 here is CSVESRREAFF. The CDR3 nucleotides are TGCAGCGTTGAATCCAGGCGCGAAGCTTTCTTT. Combining the CDR3 with reference TRBV29-1 and TRBJ1-1 gives the whole variable domain SAVISQKPSRDICQRGTSLTIQCQVDSQVTMMFWYRQQPGQSLTLIATANQGSEATYESGFVIDKFPISRPNLTFSTLTVSNMSPEDSSIYLCSVESRREAFFGQGTRLTVV.

The rearrangement uses TRBV2 and TRBJ2-5, with 7 bases matching TRBD2. CDR1 is SNHLY, CDR2 FYNNEI, per germline. J gave up 8 bases and V 10 bases, and 13 bases lay outside the gene matches. This CDR3 is 13 amino acids long. This CDR3 reads CATWEGAAATQYF. In DNA, the CDR3 is TGTGCCACCTGGGAGGGAGCCGCCGCAACCCAGTACTTC.

The rearrangement links TRBV7-2 to TRBJ2-3; unclear D gene. Per the germline V gene, CDR1 is SGHTA and CDR2 is FQGNSA. Between the trimmed V and J ends, which lost 0 bases and 4 bases, there was a span of 2 bases. The CDR3 totals 12 residues. As DNA, the CDR3 is TGTGCCAGCAGCTTAGCCTCAGATACGCAGTATTTT. It is translated as CASSLASDTQYF.

This chain's CDR3 is CASSLTSRPRDQPQHF. The CDR3 nucleotides read TGTGCCAGCAGCTTAACTAGTAGGCCCCGGGATCAGCCCCAGCATTTT. The rearrangement links TRBV7-3 to TRBJ1-5, with D unclear. Germline CDR1 is SGHTA and CDR2 is FQGTGA. Trimming left V 0 bases short and J 5 bases short, with 14 bases between. The CDR3 sequence is 16 residues long. The full variable domain, completed using reference TRBV7-3 and TRBJ1-5, is GAGVSQTPSNKVTEKGKYVELRCDPISGHTALYWYRQSLGQGPEFLIYFQGTGAADDSGLPNDRFFAVRPEGSVSTLKIQRTERGDSAVYLCASSLTSRPRDQPQHFGDGTRLSIL.

This chain connects TRBV9 to TRBJ2-7, with a possible D match to TRBD2 (5 bases). Trimming removed 4 bases from V and 6 bases from J, with 17 bases in between. Germline V gene lookup returns CDR1 SGDLS and CDR2 YYNGEE. The CDR3 spans 14 residues. This CDR3 is CASSISVVTSEQYF. CDR3 DNA: TGTGCCAGCAGCATCTCCGTTGTAACTAGCGAGCAGTACTTC.

The gene calls are TRBV28 and TRBJ1-1; possible D gene TRBD1, 6 bases. CDR3 length: 16 residues. CDR1 is MDHEN and CDR2 is SYDVKM in the germline V gene. The V end was cut by 4 bases, the J end by 8 bases, with 23 bases between. The CDR3 DNA reads TGTGCCAGCAGTTCTATGGGGGCAGGGGAGATTCCCGAAGCTTTCTTT. Translation: CASSSMGAGEIPEAFF.

The rearrangement joins TRBV5-1 to TRBJ1-1; unclear D gene. With 0 bases removed from V and 6 bases from J, the gap between germline ends came to 6 bases. The length of the CDR3 is 12 residues. CDR1 is SGHRS and CDR2 is YFSETQ in the germline V gene. The CDR3 DNA reads TGCGCCAGCAGCTTGGCAGAATCTGAAGCTTTCTTT. It codes for CASSLAESEAFF.